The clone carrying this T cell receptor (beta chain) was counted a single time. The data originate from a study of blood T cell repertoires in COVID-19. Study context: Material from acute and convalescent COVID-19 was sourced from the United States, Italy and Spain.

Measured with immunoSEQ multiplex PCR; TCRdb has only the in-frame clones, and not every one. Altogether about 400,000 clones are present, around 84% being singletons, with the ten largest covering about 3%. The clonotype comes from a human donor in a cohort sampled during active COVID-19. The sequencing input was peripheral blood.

This CDR3 reads CAISAQGTGMNTEAFF. The CDR3 DNA sequence: TGTGCCATCAGTGCCCAAGGGACAGGGATGAACACTGAAGCTTTCTTT. This chain joins TRBV10-3 and TRBJ1-1; 9 positions agree with TRBD1. The V segment lost 4 bases and the J segment 0 bases; nucleotides outside the gene matches: 6. The germline CDR1 and CDR2 sequences are ENHRY and SYGVKD. The CDR3 spans 16 residues.